The rows below give T cell receptor beta chains drawn from one sample of a study of blood T cell repertoires in COVID-19. TCRdb's table, derived via immunoSEQ multiplex PCR, lists solely in-frame clones and lacks some. Of about 40,000 clones detected, around nine tenths appear once; the ten largest clones hold approximately 2%. The sample taken for sequencing was peripheral blood. These receptors were collected from a human donor in a cohort sampled during active COVID-19. The CDR3 runs from the conserved cysteine through the conserved F or W. Each record gives: D gene, J gene, V gene, clone size, CDR3 protein, CDR3 DNA. A D gene is named only where the DNA matches it firmly. Clone size, where shown, is once, few, many, or a class for clones that have expanded.

>-|TRBJ1-5|TRBV10-3|few
CAISRDKYSNQPQHF
TGTGCCATCAGTCGGGACAAGTATAGCAATCAGCCCCAGCATTTT
>-|TRBJ2-5|TRBV2|-
CASSAERGWETQYF
TGTGCCAGCAGTGCCGAGCGCGGTTGGGAGACCCAGTACTTC
>-|TRBJ2-7|TRBV6-1|-
CASSPTRDTPYEQYF
TGTGCCAGCAGTCCAACGAGGGACACCCCCTACGAGCAGTACTTC
>TRBD2|TRBJ2-3|TRBV7-9|-
CASSFTSGRTDTQYF
TGTGCCAGCAGCTTTACTAGCGGCCGCACAGATACGCAGTATTTT
>TRBD2|TRBJ2-1|TRBV2|-
CASSRTSGGANEQFF
TGTGCCAGCAGCAGGACTAGCGGGGGGGCAAATGAGCAGTTCTTC
>TRBD1|TRBJ1-5|TRBV25-1|once
CASSVGQGDQPQHF
TGTGCCAGCAGTGTGGGACAGGGCGATCAGCCCCAGCATTTT
>-|TRBJ1-2|TRBV19|-
CASSIDLEGDFYGYTF
TGTGCCAGTAGTATAGATCTCGAAGGGGACTTCTATGGCTACACCTTC
>-|TRBJ1-3|TRBV28|-
CASSRGMTGNTIYF
TGTGCCAGCAGTAGGGGCATGACTGGAAACACCATATATTTT
>TRBD1|TRBJ2-7|TRBV7-6|-
CASSPFGQGAYEQYF
TGTGCCAGCAGCCCCTTCGGACAGGGGGCGTATGAGCAGTACTTC
>TRBD1|TRBJ1-2|TRBV28|few
CASSDTGTGMSYTF
TGTGCCAGCAGTGATACCGGGACAGGAATGAGCTACACCTTC
>TRBD1|TRBJ1-2|TRBV10-2|once
CASTTGEHYGYTF
TGCGCCAGCACGACAGGGGAGCACTATGGCTACACCTTC
>TRBD1|TRBJ1-2|TRBV10-2|-
CASSERDRHRGYTF
TGCGCCAGCAGTGAGAGGGACAGGCATCGGGGCTACACCTTC
>-|TRBJ2-4|TRBV3-1/TRBV3-2|-
CASSQEALQAKNIQYF
TGTGCCAGCAGCCAAGAGGCCCTCCAGGCCAAAAACATTCAGTACTTC
>TRBD1|TRBJ1-6|TRBV6-5|-
CASRATGEASPLHF
TGTGCCAGCAGGGCTACAGGGGAGGCATCACCCCTCCACTTT
>-|TRBJ1-1|TRBV4-1|-
CASSREEGATEAFF
TGCGCCAGCAGCCGAGAGGAGGGAGCCACTGAAGCTTTCTTT
>TRBD1|TRBJ1-2|TRBV18|medium-sized
CASSPDRGGSGYTF
TGTGCCAGCTCACCAGACAGGGGAGGTTCTGGCTACACCTTC
>-|TRBJ2-2|TRBV7-3|-
CASSLYRGNTGELFF
TGTGCCAGCAGCTTATATCGGGGGAACACCGGGGAGCTGTTTTTT
>TRBD2|TRBJ2-7|TRBV5-1|-
CASSPGTTPSYEQYF
TGCGCCAGCAGCCCCGGGACTACCCCCTCCTACGAGCAGTACTTC
>-|TRBJ2-1|TRBV21-1|-
CARLLSSTSGGPYNEQFF
TGTGCCAGGCTGCTATCGTCGACTAGCGGGGGGCCATACAATGAGCAGTTCTTC
>-|TRBJ2-5|TRBV29-1|-
CSVEDRTTTKRQETQYF
TGCAGCGTTGAAGACAGGACAACCACCAAGAGACAAGAGACCCAGTACTTC
>-|TRBJ2-2|TRBV21-1|-
CASSTPTGEWDTGELFF
TGTGCCAGCAGCACACCGACAGGGGAATGGGACACCGGGGAGCTGTTTTTT
>-|TRBJ1-1|TRBV11-1|-
CASSLPNAGTEAFF
TGTGCCAGCAGCTTACCCAACGCAGGGACTGAAGCTTTCTTT
>TRBD1|TRBJ2-7|TRBV27|once
CASSGQGWAYEQYF
TGTGCCAGCAGCGGACAGGGGTGGGCCTACGAGCAGTACTTC
>TRBD1|TRBJ2-5|TRBV19|-
CASSATRLGTDQETQYF
TGTGCCAGTAGTGCCACAAGGCTTGGGACAGACCAAGAGACCCAGTACTTC
>TRBD1|TRBJ1-2|TRBV5-1|-
CASSSGQGNYGYTF
TGCGCCAGCAGCTCCGGACAGGGGAACTATGGCTACACCTTC
>-|TRBJ1-2|TRBV11-2|few
CASSLPFSRAGGYTF
TGTGCCAGCAGCTTACCTTTCAGCCGGGCGGGGGGCTACACCTTC
>-|TRBJ1-3|TRBV5-4|-
CASREWAGNTIYF
TGTGCCAGCAGGGAATGGGCGGGAAACACCATATATTTT
>-|TRBJ1-6|TRBV28|-
CASSSSTNRDAPLHF
TGTGCCAGCAGTTCCTCCACGAACAGGGACGCACCCCTCCACTTT
>TRBD2|TRBJ2-5|TRBV18|-
CASSPGTSPETQYF
TGTGCCAGCTCACCAGGGACTAGTCCAGAGACCCAGTACTTC
>-|TRBJ1-6|TRBV2|few
CASTWQGGSPLHF
TGTGCCAGCACTTGGCAGGGAGGTTCACCCCTCCACTTT
>-|TRBJ1-2|TRBV10-3|-
CAISESEGRDGYTF
TGTGCCATCAGTGAGTCTGAGGGTAGGGATGGCTACACCTTC
>-|TRBJ2-7|TRBV6-5|-
CASSYSHGDYEQYF
TGTGCCAGCAGTTACTCGCACGGAGACTACGAGCAGTACTTC
>-|TRBJ1-3|TRBV19|once
CASSIPRRRQTLSGNTIYF
TGTGCCAGTAGTATACCAAGGAGGCGGCAGACCCTCTCTGGAAACACCATATATTTT
>-|TRBJ2-7|TRBV7-3|-
CASSPDPGSHEQYF
TGTGCCAGCAGCCCCGATCCGGGAAGCCACGAGCAGTACTTC
>TRBD1|TRBJ1-3|TRBV5-1|-
CASSLQPQGASGNTIYF
TGCGCCAGCAGCCTTCAACCGCAGGGGGCTAGTGGAAACACCATATATTTT
>TRBD1|TRBJ1-2|TRBV20-1|-
CSASKGATGYTF
TGCAGTGCTAGTAAGGGGGCTACGGGCTACACCTTC
>TRBD1|TRBJ2-7|TRBV11-2|-
CASSPRDRVTYEQYF
TGTGCCAGCAGCCCACGGGACAGGGTCACCTACGAGCAGTACTTC
>-|TRBJ2-5|TRBV4-1|-
CASSPGRRPETQYF
TGCGCCAGCAGCCCGGGAAGGCGACCCGAGACCCAGTACTTC
>-|TRBJ1-2|TRBV28|-
CASRPNRDSWGYTF
TGTGCCAGCAGACCTAACAGGGATTCGTGGGGCTACACCTTC
>-|TRBJ2-1|TRBV10-3|-
CAISEEGVEFF
TGTGCCATCAGTGAAGAAGGAGTGGAGTTCTTC
>-|TRBJ1-2|TRBV14|few
CASSQSRLQRQKWGYTF
TGTGCCAGCAGCCAAAGCCGGTTGCAGCGCCAAAAGTGGGGCTACACCTTC
>-|TRBJ2-5|TRBV6-6|-
CASSYPGQSPQETQYF
TGTGCCAGCAGTTACCCCGGACAGAGCCCTCAAGAGACCCAGTACTTC
>TRBD1|TRBJ1-1|TRBV5-5|few
CASSLKGQGYTEAFF
TGTGCCAGCAGCTTGAAGGGACAGGGTTACACTGAAGCTTTCTTT
>-|TRBJ2-7|TRBV3-1/TRBV3-2|once
CASSGQISSYEQYF
TGTGCCAGCAGCGGCCAGATCTCCTCCTACGAGCAGTACTTC
>-|TRBJ1-3|TRBV5-1|-
CASSLEQGYSGNTIYF
TGCGCCAGCAGCTTGGAGCAGGGTTATTCTGGAAACACCATATATTTT
>TRBD2|TRBJ2-1|TRBV5-4|-
CASSLGTSGGAEQFF
TGTGCCAGCAGCTTGGGGACTAGCGGGGGGGCTGAGCAGTTCTTC
>TRBD2|TRBJ2-1|TRBV19|-
CASRHTSGGANEQFF
TGTGCCAGTAGGCATACTAGCGGGGGGGCGAATGAGCAGTTCTTC
>-|TRBJ2-3|TRBV29-1|-
CSVDRAPDTQYF
TGCAGCGTTGACCGCGCCCCAGATACGCAGTATTTT
>-|TRBJ1-5|TRBV18|-
CASSPGIGVNQPQHF
TGTGCCAGCTCACCCGGGATTGGCGTTAATCAGCCCCAGCATTTT
>TRBD2|TRBJ2-1|TRBV6-5|-
CASSYSGGGANNEQFF
TGTGCCAGCAGTTACTCCGGCGGGGGGGCAAACAATGAGCAGTTCTTC
>-|TRBJ1-2|TRBV7-6|-
CASSLYQRQVLNYGYTF
TGTGCCAGCAGCTTATACCAGAGACAGGTCTTAAACTATGGCTACACCTTC
>TRBD1|TRBJ2-7|TRBV6-1|-
CATTGGNEQYF
TGTGCCACCACAGGGGGGAACGAGCAGTACTTC
>-|TRBJ2-1|TRBV6-5|once
CASSQGLRWDEQFF
TGTGCCAGCAGTCAGGGACTCCGGTGGGATGAGCAGTTCTTC
>TRBD2|TRBJ2-7|TRBV30|-
CACRTSGRYEQYF
TGTGCCTGCCGGACTAGCGGGCGTTACGAGCAGTACTTC
>-|TRBJ2-3|TRBV27|once
CASSLQGVPSTDTQYF
TGTGCCAGCAGTTTACAAGGGGTGCCCAGCACAGATACGCAGTATTTT
>TRBD2|TRBJ2-7|TRBV4-1|few
CASSQPLAGAPYEQYF
TGCGCCAGCAGCCAGCCGCTAGCGGGGGCTCCCTACGAGCAGTACTTC
>TRBD2|TRBJ2-7|TRBV23-1|-
CASTTLLSGGLYEQYF
TGCGCCAGCACCACCTTGCTTAGCGGGGGATTATACGAGCAGTACTTC
>TRBD1|TRBJ2-7|TRBV27|-
CASRRDRGAYEQYF
TGTGCCAGCAGGAGGGACAGGGGGGCCTACGAGCAGTACTTC
>TRBD2|TRBJ2-7|TRBV3-1/TRBV3-2|-
CASSQGAGRGYF
TGTGCCAGCAGCCAAGGAGCAGGGAGGGGGTACTTC